This T cell receptor beta chain was captured in a study of T cell responses to AZD1222 COVID-19 vaccine. In the case of this clone: The antigen is undetermined.

The table came from immunoSEQ multiplex PCR; TCRdb's copy has only in-frame clones and leaves some out. The data contain some 150,000 clones, 85% to 95% of them singletons. Study-wide points: Only six or seven AZD1222 recipients were seropositive at baseline. No day 14 peak samples; only post-peak repertoires were characterized.

Between the trimmed V and J ends, which lost 5 bases and 11 bases, there was a span of 28 bases. The CDR3 is made up of 17 amino acids. Germline V gives CDR1 SGHVS, CDR2 FQNEAQ. The input for sequencing was peripheral blood, taken 28 days after the second AZD1222 dose. The J gene is TRBJ1-5, the V gene TRBV7-8, with D perhaps TRBD1 (5 bases). This clonotype was sampled from an adult who received the AZD1222 COVID-19 vaccine. The CDR3 DNA follows: TGTGCCAGCAGCCCCGAGGCAGGGACGGCATTCGGGGGAGCCCAGCATTTT. Translated: CASSPEAGTAFGGAQHF.